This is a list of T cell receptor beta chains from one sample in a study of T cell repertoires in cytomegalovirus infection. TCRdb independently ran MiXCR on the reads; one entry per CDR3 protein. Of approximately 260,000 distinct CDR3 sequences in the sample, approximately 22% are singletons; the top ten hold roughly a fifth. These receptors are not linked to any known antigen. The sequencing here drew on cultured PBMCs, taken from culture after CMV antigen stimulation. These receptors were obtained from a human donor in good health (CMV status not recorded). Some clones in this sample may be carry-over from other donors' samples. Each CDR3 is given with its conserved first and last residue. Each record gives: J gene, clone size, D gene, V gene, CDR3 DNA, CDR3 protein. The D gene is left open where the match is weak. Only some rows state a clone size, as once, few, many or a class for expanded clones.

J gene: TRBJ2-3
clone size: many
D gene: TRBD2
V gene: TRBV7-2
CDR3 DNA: TGTGCCAGCAGCCCGGGACTAGCGAGCACAGATACGCAGTATTTT
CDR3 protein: CASSPGLASTDTQYF

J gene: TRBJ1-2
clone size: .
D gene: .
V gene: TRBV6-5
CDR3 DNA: TGTGCCAGCAGTAAGGGGGAAAGGGACGGCTACACCTTC
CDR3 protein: CASSKGERDGYTF

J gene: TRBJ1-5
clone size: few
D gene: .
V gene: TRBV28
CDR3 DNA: TGTGCCAGCAGTCCTTTCGGGCTCTGGCGCGATCAGCCCCAGCATTTT
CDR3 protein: CASSPFGLWRDQPQHF

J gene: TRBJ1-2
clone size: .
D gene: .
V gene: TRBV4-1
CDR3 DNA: TGCGCCAGCAGCCTCATTGACACTACCTATGGCTACACCTTC
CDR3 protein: CASSLIDTTYGYTF

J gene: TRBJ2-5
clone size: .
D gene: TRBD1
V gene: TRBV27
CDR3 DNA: TGTGCCAGCAGTCTGGACAGGCCCCAAGAGACCCAGTACTTC
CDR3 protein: CASSLDRPQETQYF

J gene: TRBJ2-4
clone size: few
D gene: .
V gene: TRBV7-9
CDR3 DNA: TGTGCCAGCAGCTCCTACCAGAAATTAGACATTCAGTACTTC
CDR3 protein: CASSSYQKLDIQYF

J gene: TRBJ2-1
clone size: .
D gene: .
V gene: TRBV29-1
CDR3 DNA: TGCAGCGTTCTAAGGTTCAATGAGCAGTTCTTC
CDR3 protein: CSVLRFNEQFF

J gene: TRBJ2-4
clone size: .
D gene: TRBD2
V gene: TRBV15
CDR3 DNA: TGTGCCACCAGCAGAGGGGAGGGGCCACAGTACTTC
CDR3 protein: CATSRGEGPQYF

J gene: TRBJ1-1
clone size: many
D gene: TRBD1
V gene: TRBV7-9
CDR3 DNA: TGTGCCAGCAGCCAGGGACAGGGTAACACTGAAGCTTTCTTT
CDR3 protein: CASSQGQGNTEAFF

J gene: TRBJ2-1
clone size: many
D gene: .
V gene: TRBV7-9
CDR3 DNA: TGTGCCAGCAGCCCCCAAAATGAGCAGTTCTTC
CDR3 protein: CASSPQNEQFF

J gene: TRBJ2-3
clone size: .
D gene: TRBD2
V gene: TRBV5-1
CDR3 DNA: TGCGCCAGCAGGAGCGGGAGCACTGAGACGCAGTATTTT
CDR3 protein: CASRSGSTETQYF

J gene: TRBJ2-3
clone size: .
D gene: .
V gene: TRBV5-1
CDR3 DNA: TGTGCCAGCAGCGGTAGCGGAAGCACAGATACGCAGTATTTT
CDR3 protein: CASSGSGSTDTQYF

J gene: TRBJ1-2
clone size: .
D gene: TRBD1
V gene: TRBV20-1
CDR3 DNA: TGCAGTGCTGTACGACAGGGGGAAAGGTTTGGCTACACCTTC
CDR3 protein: CSAVRQGERFGYTF

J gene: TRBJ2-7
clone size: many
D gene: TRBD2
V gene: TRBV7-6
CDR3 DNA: TGTGCCAGCAGCTTCGGACTAGCGGGAGTTGACGAGCAGTACTTC
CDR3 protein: CASSFGLAGVDEQYF

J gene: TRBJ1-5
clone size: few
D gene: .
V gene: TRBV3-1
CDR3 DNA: TGTGCCAGCAGCCAAGATCACAGCAATCAGCCCCAGCATTTT
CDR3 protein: CASSQDHSNQPQHF

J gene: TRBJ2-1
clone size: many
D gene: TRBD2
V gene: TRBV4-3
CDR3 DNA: TGCGCCAGCAGCCAAGATCTTCTAGCGGGAGGGCCCAATGAGCAGTTCTTC
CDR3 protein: CASSQDLLAGGPNEQFF